The clone carrying this TCR beta chain was seen at least ten times. The antigen remains undetermined. The data stem from a study of neurological immune-mediated disorders. The CDR3 loop spans 15 amino acids. Trimming took 4 bases from V and 2 from J; bases not matched to a gene: 4. Germline CDR1 is KGHDR and CDR2 is SFDVKD. Study results and caveats: For the multiple sclerosis repertoire cluster, no association with any clinical or MRI feature was found.

TCRdb passed the 5' RACE reads through MiXCR, listing each CDR3 protein once. The sample yields 25,000 to 35,000 distinct CDR3 sequences, roughly 1.6% seen once. Sequences were obtained from PBMCs. The sequence was collected from a woman aged 25 to 39 with multiple sclerosis. The V and J genes are TRBV24-1 and TRBJ2-5; 9 bases match TRBD1. The CDR3 DNA reads as TGTGCCACCAGTGAAGGGACAGGGACTCAAGAGACCCAGTACTTC. The encoded protein is CATSEGTGTQETQYF.